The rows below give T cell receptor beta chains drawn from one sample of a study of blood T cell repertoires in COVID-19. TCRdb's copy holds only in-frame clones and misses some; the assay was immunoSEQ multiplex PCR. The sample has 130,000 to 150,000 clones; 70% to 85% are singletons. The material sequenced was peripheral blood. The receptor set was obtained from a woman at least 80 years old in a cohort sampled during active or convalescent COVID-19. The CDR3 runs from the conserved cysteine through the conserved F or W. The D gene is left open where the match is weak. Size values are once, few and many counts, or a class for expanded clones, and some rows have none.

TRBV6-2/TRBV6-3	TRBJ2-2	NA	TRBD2	CASSYGTSTGELFF	TGTGCCAGCAGTTATGGGACTAGCACCGGGGAGCTGTTTTTT
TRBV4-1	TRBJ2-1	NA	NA	CASSQFGSSSYNEQFF	TGCGCCAGCAGCCAATTCGGGTCCAGCTCCTACAATGAGCAGTTCTTC
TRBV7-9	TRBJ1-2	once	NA	CASLQGWSDGYTF	TGTGCCAGCCTACAGGGCTGGAGCGATGGCTACACCTTC
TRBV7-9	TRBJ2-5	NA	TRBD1	CASSSAAGQGRETQYF	TGTGCCAGCAGTTCTGCAGCGGGACAGGGAAGAGAGACCCAGTACTTC
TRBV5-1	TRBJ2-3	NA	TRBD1	CASSLGDRASDTQYF	TGCGCCAGCAGCCTAGGGGACAGGGCCTCAGATACGCAGTATTTT
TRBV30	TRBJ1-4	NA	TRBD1	CAWSVRTGGEKLFF	TGTGCCTGGAGTGTACGTACAGGGGGGGAAAAACTGTTTTTT
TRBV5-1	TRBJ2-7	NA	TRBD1	CASSLQDRGPYEQYF	TGCGCCAGCAGCCTCCAGGACAGGGGGCCTTACGAGCAGTACTTC
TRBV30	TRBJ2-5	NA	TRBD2	CAWSVGLAGGGSETQYF	TGTGCCTGGAGTGTCGGGCTAGCGGGGGGCGGTTCAGAGACCCAGTACTTC
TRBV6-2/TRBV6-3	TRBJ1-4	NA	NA	CASSNTGLNNEKLFF	TGTGCCAGCAGCAACACTGGACTGAATAATGAAAAACTGTTTTTT
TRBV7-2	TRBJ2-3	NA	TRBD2	CASSLAGISGVTTQYF	TGTGCCAGCAGCTTAGCGGGTATTAGCGGGGTTACCACGCAGTATTTT
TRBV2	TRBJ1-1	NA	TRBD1	CASSRDRVRNTEAFF	TGTGCCAGCAGCAGAGACAGGGTCCGGAACACTGAAGCTTTCTTT
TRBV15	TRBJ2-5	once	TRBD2	CATSGKTSVEETQYF	TGTGCCACCAGCGGCAAAACTAGCGTGGAAGAGACCCAGTACTTC
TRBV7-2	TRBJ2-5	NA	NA	CASSLALRGKETQYF	TGTGCCAGCAGCTTAGCGCTTAGGGGGAAAGAGACCCAGTACTTC
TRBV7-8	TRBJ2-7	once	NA	CASRERSEQYF	TGTGCCTCCCGCGAGAGGTCAGAGCAGTACTTC
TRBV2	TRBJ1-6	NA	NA	CASSFLHSSYNSPLHF	TGTGCCAGCAGCTTCCTACACAGCTCCTATAATTCACCCCTCCACTTT
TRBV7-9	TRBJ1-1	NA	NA	CASSPFGGGPLQAFF	TGTGCCAGCAGCCCCTTCGGGGGGGGCCCCCTTCAAGCTTTCTTT
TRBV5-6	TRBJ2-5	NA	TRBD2	CASSRLAQETQYF	TGTGCCAGCAGCCGACTAGCCCAAGAGACCCAGTACTTC
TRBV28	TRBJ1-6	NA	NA	CASGPANSPLHF	TGTGCCAGCGGGCCAGCTAATTCACCCCTCCACTTT
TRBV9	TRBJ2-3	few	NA	CASSVGPQNTDTQYF	TGTGCCAGCAGCGTAGGTCCACAGAACACAGATACGCAGTATTTT
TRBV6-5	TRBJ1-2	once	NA	CASQRQGGPYGYTF	TGTGCCAGCCAAAGGCAGGGAGGACCCTATGGCTACACCTTC
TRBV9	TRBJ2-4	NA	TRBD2	CASSAGLAGNIQYF	TGTGCCAGCAGCGCGGGACTAGCGGGGAACATTCAGTACTTC
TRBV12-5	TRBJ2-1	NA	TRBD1	CASGIGQGVYNEQFF	TGTGCTAGTGGAATCGGACAGGGGGTCTACAATGAGCAGTTCTTC
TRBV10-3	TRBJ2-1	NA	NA	CAISDRAKGNNEQFF	TGTGCCATCAGTGACAGGGCCAAAGGGAACAATGAGCAGTTCTTC
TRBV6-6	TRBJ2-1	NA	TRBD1	CAMRDRDNEQFF	TGTGCCATGAGGGACAGAGACAATGAGCAGTTCTTC
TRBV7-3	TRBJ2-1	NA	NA	CASSLSIQGNEQFF	TGTGCCAGCAGCTTATCAATACAGGGCAATGAGCAGTTCTTC
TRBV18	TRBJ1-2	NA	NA	CASSSAGAPFYGYTF	TGTGCCAGCTCATCAGCAGGCGCACCGTTCTATGGCTACACCTTC
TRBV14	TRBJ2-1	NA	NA	CASSPGQIRSGEQFF	TGTGCCAGCAGCCCCGGACAGATCCGGTCCGGTGAGCAGTTCTTC
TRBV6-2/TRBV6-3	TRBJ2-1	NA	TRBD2	CASSYLVSGGYNEQFF	TGTGCCAGCAGTTACCTGGTTAGCGGGGGGTACAATGAGCAGTTCTTC
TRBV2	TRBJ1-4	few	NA	CASSSGKGTGLGEKLFF	TGTGCCAGCAGTTCGGGAAAGGGAACAGGGTTGGGTGAAAAACTGTTTTTT
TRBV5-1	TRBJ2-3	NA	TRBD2	CASSKTGTSGGIADTQYF	TGCGCCAGCAGCAAAACCGGGACTAGCGGGGGGATTGCAGATACGCAGTATTTT
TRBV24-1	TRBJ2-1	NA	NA	CATSDPGQENEQFF	TGTGCCACCAGTGACCCGGGACAAGAAAATGAGCAGTTCTTC
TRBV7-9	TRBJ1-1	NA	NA	CASSTPQGTMNTEAFF	TGTGCCAGCAGCACCCCCCAGGGGACCATGAACACTGAAGCTTTCTTT
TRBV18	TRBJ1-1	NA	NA	CASSPTQLNTEAFF	TGTGCCAGCTCACCCACACAGTTGAACACTGAAGCTTTCTTT
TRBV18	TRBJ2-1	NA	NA	CASSLQGEQFF	TGTGCCAGCTCCCTACAGGGTGAGCAGTTCTTC
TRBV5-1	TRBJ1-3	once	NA	CASSRDTAISGNTIYF	TGCGCCAGCAGTCGGGACACCGCGATCTCTGGAAACACCATATATTTT
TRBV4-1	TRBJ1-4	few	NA	CASRGQGTGFGEKLFF	TGCGCCAGCCGAGGGCAGGGTACAGGGTTTGGTGAAAAACTGTTTTTT
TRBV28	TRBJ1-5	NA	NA	CASKQGSQPQHF	TGTGCCAGCAAACAGGGAAGTCAGCCCCAGCATTTT
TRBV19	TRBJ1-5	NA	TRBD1	CASSTQGQTSNQPQHF	TGTGCCAGTAGTACCCAGGGACAGACTAGCAATCAGCCCCAGCATTTT
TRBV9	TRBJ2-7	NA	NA	CASSVAHSSYEQYF	TGTGCCAGCAGCGTAGCTCACAGCTCCTACGAGCAGTACTTC
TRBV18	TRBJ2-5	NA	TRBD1	CASTGTGETQYF	TGTGCCAGTACCGGGACAGGGGAGACCCAGTACTTC
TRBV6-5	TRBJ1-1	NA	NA	CASSYSAQGTEAFF	TGTGCCAGCAGTTACTCAGCTCAGGGGACTGAAGCTTTCTTT
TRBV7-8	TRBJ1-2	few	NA	CASSLKGEGGYTF	TGTGCCAGCAGCTTAAAAGGGGAAGGGGGCTACACCTTC
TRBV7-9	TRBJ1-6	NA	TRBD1	CASSLPGQGSPLHF	TGTGCCAGCAGCCTTCCGGGACAGGGTTCACCCCTCCACTTT
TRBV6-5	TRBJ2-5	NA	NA	CASSQGWETQYF	TGTGCCAGCAGCCAGGGGTGGGAGACCCAGTACTTC
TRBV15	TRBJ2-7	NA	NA	CATSRVSQGSSEQYF	TGTGCCACCAGCAGAGTGTCGCAGGGGTCGTCCGAGCAGTACTTC
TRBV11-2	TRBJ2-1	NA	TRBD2	CASSPTSGGRYNEQFF	TGTGCCAGCAGCCCGACTAGCGGGGGGCGTTACAATGAGCAGTTCTTC
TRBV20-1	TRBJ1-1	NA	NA	CSASDTGAEAFF	TGCAGTGCTAGTGACACGGGGGCTGAAGCTTTCTTT
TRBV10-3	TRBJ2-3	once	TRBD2	CAISDLTSGGEGTQYF	TGTGCCATCAGTGATCTGACTAGCGGGGGGGAGGGTACGCAGTATTTT
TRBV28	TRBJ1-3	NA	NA	CASSYGGGGNTIYF	TGTGCCAGCAGTTACGGAGGCGGAGGAAACACCATATATTTT
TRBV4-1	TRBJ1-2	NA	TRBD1	CASSQTGVPNYGYTF	TGCGCCAGCAGCCAAACAGGGGTTCCCAACTATGGCTACACCTTC
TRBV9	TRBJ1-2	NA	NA	CASSITDSPYGYTF	TGTGCCAGCAGCATAACCGACAGCCCCTATGGCTACACCTTC